This T cell receptor (beta chain) was documented in a study of monozygotic twins with inflammatory bowel disease (dated by TCRdb to the late 2010s). With respect to the entire study: A total of around 30 monozygotic twin pairs were included in the full study, comprising nine German pairs (four IBD-concordant, five IBD-discordant) and 19 IBD-discordant Danish pairs. Disease-associated traits were sought mainly through comparisons between IBD patients and their genetically identical healthy co-twins within discordant pairs. Each individual had, on average, about 151 000 unique TCRalpha sequences and 181 000 unique TCRbeta sequences available for analysis. Study-level results and caveats: Differing immunosuppressive treatments among patients may have added background noise and inter-individual variability to the repertoires. The analysis was unable to tell different T cell subtypes apart. A decrease in TCRbeta repertoire diversity, as measured by inverse Simpson index, was observed in IBD patients compared with their healthy co-twins. No difference in repertoire similarity was observed between concordant and discordant twins, possibly owing to limited statistical power. No single strong signal or clonotype linked to IBD turned up in the results, so the idea that one exists was not supported. Compared with healthy twins, IBD patients shared fewer clonotypes with other individuals, and the difference was most pronounced in patients with signs of disease activity.

Preparation of the library involved 5' RACE. Each TCR library was prepared from about 4,000 ng of total RNA. For each sample, cDNA synthesis with SMARTScribe reverse transcriptase was split into eight separate reactions. During cDNA synthesis, template switching introduced unique molecular identifiers that contained a 6-nucleotide sample barcode. TCRalpha and TCRbeta cDNA was amplified by two nested PCRs of 16 and 9 cycles, with bead purification after each PCR. Before amplification, the cDNA was both treated with uracil DNA-glycosylase and purified with the QIAquick PCR purification kit. The second PCR was the step at which Illumina TruSeq-compatible adapters and sample-specific barcodes were added. Library quality and concentration were checked on TapeStation and Qubit, and libraries were pooled at around 4.9 ng each. The pooled libraries were sequenced with 2 x 100 bp reads and custom sequencing primers on an Illumina HiSeq2500 single-index Rapid Run. In the authors' own workflow: MiGEC version 1.2.6 was used for UMI-based consensus assembly, which corrected PCR and sequencing errors. MiXCR version 2.1.1 handled V(D)J alignment, clonotype assembly and CDR3 extraction. Gene usage, clonotype sharing and MAIT/NKT TCR abundance were normalised by analysing the top 1000, 10 000 and 20 000 clonotypes per sample. After downsampling to 27 000 UMIs, diversity was calculated as the inverse Simpson index using the vegan R package. Paired Mann-Whitney U tests on discordant twin pairs were used, with Benjamini-Hochberg multiple-testing correction. Reads reprocessed by TCRdb are summarized as one entry per CDR3 protein sequence, and DNA is absent. The V and J calls shown here were made by TCRdb, not taken from the authors' results. The record for this sample contains roughly 150,000 distinct CDR3 sequences. The biggest ten clones account for 2% to 2.5% of the sample.

CDR3 length: 16 amino acids, cysteine to phenylalanine. The record lacks a DNA sequence. Looking up the germline V gene yields CDR1 MNHEY and CDR2 SVGAGI. A roughly 2.7 ml peripheral blood sample was drawn into PAXgene tubes per donor and stored at -80°C. Without any T cell sorting, total RNA was extracted from whole blood using the PAXgene blood miRNA kit on an automated QIAcube. Peripheral blood from monozygotic twin pairs concordant or discordant for inflammatory bowel disease was subjected to deep TCRalpha and TCRbeta repertoire profiling with unique molecular barcoding. Smoking habits were recorded for all twin pairs, with individuals classified as current, former or never smokers. Comments on this clonotype: What antigen it recognizes has not been identified.

The receptor was isolated from a human donor with ulcerative colitis or Crohn's disease, or a healthy co-twin of an affected twin (not recorded which). The V and J segments used are TRBV6-5 and TRBJ2-7; there is no DNA to check the TCRdb D call of TRBD1. The material sequenced was blood. For the CDR3, the sequence is CASSYSVDSQEGEQYF.